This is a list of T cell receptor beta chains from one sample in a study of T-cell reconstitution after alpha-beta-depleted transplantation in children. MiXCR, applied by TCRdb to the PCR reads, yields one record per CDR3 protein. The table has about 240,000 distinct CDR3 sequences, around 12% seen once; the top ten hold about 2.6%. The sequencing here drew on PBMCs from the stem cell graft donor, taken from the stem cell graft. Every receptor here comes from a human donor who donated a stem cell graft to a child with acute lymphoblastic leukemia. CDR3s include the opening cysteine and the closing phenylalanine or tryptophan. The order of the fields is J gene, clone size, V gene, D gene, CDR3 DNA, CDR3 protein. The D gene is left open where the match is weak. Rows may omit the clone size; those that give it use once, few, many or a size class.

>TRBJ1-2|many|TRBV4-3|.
TGCGCCAGCAGCCAAGATCGGAGGGTACTCTATGGCTACACCTTC
CASSQDRRVLYGYTF
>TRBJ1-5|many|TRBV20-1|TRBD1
TGCAGTGCTTGGGGAACAGGGGGCGGTTATAATCAGCCCCAGCATTTT
CSAWGTGGGYNQPQHF
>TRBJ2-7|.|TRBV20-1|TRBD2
TGCAGTGCTAGACCCTTGACTAGCGGGAAACACGAGCAGTACTTC
CSARPLTSGKHEQYF
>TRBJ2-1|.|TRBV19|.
TGTGCCAGTAGCCCTGCGGACGCTTTCTCCTACAATGAGCAGTTCTTC
CASSPADAFSYNEQFF
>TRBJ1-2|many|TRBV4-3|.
TGCGCCAGCAGCCAAGAGGTACTCGGGGACTATGGCTACACCTTC
CASSQEVLGDYGYTF
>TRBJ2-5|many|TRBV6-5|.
TGTGCCAGCACAAGGGATAGCGCCAGTACAGAAGAGACCCAGTACTTC
CASTRDSASTEETQYF
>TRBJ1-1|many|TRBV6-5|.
TGTGCCAGCAGCCTAGACACGACTTACACTGAAGCTTTCTTT
CASSLDTTYTEAFF
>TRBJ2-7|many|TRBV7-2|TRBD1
TGTGCCAGCACCACGGACAGGGGACTCGAGCAGTACTTC
CASTTDRGLEQYF
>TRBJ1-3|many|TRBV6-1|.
TGTGCCAGCAGTCAACGGGGCAGGACCTTCTCTGGAAACACCATATATTTT
CASSQRGRTFSGNTIYF
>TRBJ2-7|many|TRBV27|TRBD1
TGTGCCAGCAGTGCTACAGGGGCCGCCTTCTACGAGCAGTACTTC
CASSATGAAFYEQYF
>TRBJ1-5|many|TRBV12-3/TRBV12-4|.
TGTGCCAGCAGCAGACACGGGCAGCCCCAGCATTTT
CASSRHGQPQHF
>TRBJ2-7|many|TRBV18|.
TGTGCCAGCTCCCGGGGGCGAGCCTCCTACGAGCAGTACTTC
CASSRGRASYEQYF
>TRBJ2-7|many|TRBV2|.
TGTGCCAGCAGTGAAGCGGGCGAGCAGTACTTC
CASSEAGEQYF
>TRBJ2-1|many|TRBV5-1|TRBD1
TGCGCCAGCAGCTTACAACAGGGGCCCTACAATGAGCAGTTCTTC
CASSLQQGPYNEQFF
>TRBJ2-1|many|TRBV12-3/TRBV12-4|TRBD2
TGTGCCAGCAGTTCGACTAGCGGGGGGCCGGTCCTCTACAATGAGCAGTTCTTC
CASSSTSGGPVLYNEQFF
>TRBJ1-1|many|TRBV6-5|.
TGTGCCAGCAGTTACTCGGCAGGGGCACTTACTGAAGCTTTCTTT
CASSYSAGALTEAFF
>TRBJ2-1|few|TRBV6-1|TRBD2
TGTGCCAGCATTGGGACTAGCGGCTCCTACAATGAGCAGTTCTTC
CASIGTSGSYNEQFF
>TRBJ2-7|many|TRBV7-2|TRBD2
TGTGCCAGCAGCTTAGGAGTTAGCGGGGGGTACCGCGAGCAGTACTTC
CASSLGVSGGYREQYF
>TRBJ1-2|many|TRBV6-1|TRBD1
TGTGCCAGCAGGACCATGCCCTTTGACAGGGAAAGAGGCTACACCTTC
CASRTMPFDRERGYTF
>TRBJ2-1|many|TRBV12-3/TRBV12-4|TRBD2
TGTGCCAGCAGCCCAGGACTAGCGGGAGGAAATGAGCAGTTCTTC
CASSPGLAGGNEQFF
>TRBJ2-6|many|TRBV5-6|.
TGTGCCAGCAGCTTGGGTAAACCAGAGGCCTCTGGGGCCAACGTCCTGACTTTC
CASSLGKPEASGANVLTF
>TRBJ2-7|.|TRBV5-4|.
TGTGCCAGCAGCCCCCGTAACCTCTACGAGCAGTACTTC
CASSPRNLYEQYF
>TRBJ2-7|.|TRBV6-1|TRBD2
TGTGCCAGCAGTGAAGAGAGTTCAGGACTAGCGGGGGGATTATACGAGCAGTACTTC
CASSEESSGLAGGLYEQYF
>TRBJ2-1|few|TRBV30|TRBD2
TGTGCCTGGAGTGGACCTGGACTAGCGGGTACTGAGCAGTTCTTC
CAWSGPGLAGTEQFF
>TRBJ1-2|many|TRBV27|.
TGTGCCAGCAGTTTAACAGGGAACTATGGCTACACCTTC
CASSLTGNYGYTF
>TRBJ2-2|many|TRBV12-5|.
TGTGCTAGTGGTTTGGTACTGGGGGCACAACACACCGGGGAGCTGTTTTTT
CASGLVLGAQHTGELFF